This entry is about one T cell receptor beta chain. The sample comes from a study of blood T cell repertoires in COVID-19. Study details: Collection of acute and convalescent COVID-19 samples took place in the United States, Italy and Spain.

Per the study methods: Amplifying reference gene primers gave estimates of nucleated cell counts. TCRdb keeps only in-frame clones here, not all; method: immunoSEQ multiplex PCR. V, J and clone size are taken as reported in that table, and D and trimming were inferred from the DNA itself. This table holds roughly 58,000 clones, about 70% found once. The receptor's source is a man in his fifties or sixties with active or convalescent COVID-19. Sequenced: peripheral blood.

The chain's CDR3 is CASSAQGYYGYTF. DNA for the CDR3: TGTGCCAGCAGCGCACAGGGATACTATGGCTACACCTTC. The chain couples TRBV5-4 to TRBJ1-2; tentatively, D is TRBD1 (6 bases). This CDR3 is built from 13 residues. Germline loops: CDR1 SGHNT, CDR2 YYREEE (reference sequence). V dropped 4 bases and J dropped 3 bases, with 10 bases sitting between them.